The 19 T cell receptor beta chains below come from one sample, sequenced in a study of blood T cell repertoires in COVID-19. Some clones are missing from TCRdb's copy, which holds only in-frame ones; the method was immunoSEQ multiplex PCR. The top ten hold less than 2% of the sample, which has tens of thousands of clones, around four fifths seen once. Source material: peripheral blood. The receptor set was obtained from a woman aged 55-69 years with acute or convalescent COVID-19.

V and J are TRBV28 and TRBJ2-2; 7 bases map to TRBD2. There are 15 residues in the CDR3. V shed 6 bases, J shed 0 bases, and the junction held 4 bases outside the gene matches. Germline loops: CDR1 MDHEN, CDR2 SYDVKM. CDR3 protein: CASREAGANTGELFF. The CDR3 nucleotides read TGTGCCAGCAGAGAGGCGGGGGCGAACACCGGGGAGCTGTTTTTT.

This chain uses TRBV7-9 with TRBJ2-7; D perhaps matches TRBD1 (5 bases). V was trimmed by 1 base and J by 9 bases, leaving 16 bases between them. The CDR3 is 14 amino acids. Germline loops: CDR1 SEHNR, CDR2 FQNEAQ (reference sequence). The CDR3 region is CASSLGGGPAAQYF. The CDR3 DNA follows: TGTGCCAGCAGCTTAGGGGGCGGCCCCGCGGCGCAGTACTTC. The complete variable domain, with remaining parts taken from reference TRBV7-9 and TRBJ2-7, reads DTGVSQNPRHKITKRGQNVTFRCDPISEHNRLYWYRQTLGQGPEFLTYFQNEAQLEKSRLLSDRFSAERPKGSFSTLEIQRTEQGDSAMYLCASSLGGGPAAQYFGPGTRLTVT.

CDR3 residues: CATSDLGLAGQNEQFF. DNA of the CDR3: TGTGCCACCAGTGATTTGGGGCTAGCGGGACAAAATGAGCAGTTCTTC. The V and J genes are TRBV24-1 and TRBJ2-1; TRBD2 aligns across 9 bases. The germline V gene has CDR1 KGHDR and CDR2 SFDVKD. The CDR3 contains 16 residues. The V gene end was trimmed by 0 bases and the J gene end by 7 bases; junction bases not matched to a gene: 6.

This sequence joins TRBV18 and TRBJ1-2; 8 bases agree with TRBD1. V lost 1 base and J lost 3; bases outside the gene matches: 7. The CDR3 sequence is 16 residues long. Looked up from germline, CDR1 is KGHSH and CDR2 is LQKENI. The CDR3 coding sequence is TGTGCCAGCTCACCACGGGGCAGGGGGCATGACTATGGCTACACCTTC. Its protein product is CASSPRGRGHDYGYTF. The full variable domain, in which reference TRBV18 and TRBJ1-2 provide the parts outside the CDR3, is NAGVMQNPRHLVRRRGQEARLRCSPMKGHSHVYWYRQLPEEGLKFMVYLQKENIIDESGMPKERFSAEFPKEGPSILRIQQVVRGDSAAYFCASSPRGRGHDYGYTFGSGTRLTVV.

The chain has TRBV27 and TRBJ1-5; D not certain. Between the trimmed V and J ends, which lost 3 bases and 1 base, there was a span of 7 bases. The CDR3 sequence is 14 residues long. Per the germline V gene, CDR1 is MNHEY and CDR2 is SMNVEV (reference sequence). CDR3 residues: CASSLRESNQPQHF. Written as DNA, the CDR3 is TGTGCCAGCAGTTTGAGGGAGAGCAATCAGCCCCAGCATTTT.

This clone was counted many times. The chain carries TRBV2 and TRBJ2-7; 15 bases map to TRBD2. Per the germline V gene, CDR1 is SNHLY and CDR2 is FYNNEI. The V segment lost 4 bases and the J segment 0 bases; nucleotides outside the gene matches: 7. This CDR3 region has 18 residues. Here the CDR3 reads CASSAPGLAGGSSYEQYF. The CDR3 DNA reads TGTGCCAGCAGTGCCCCGGGACTAGCGGGAGGCAGCTCCTACGAGCAGTACTTC.

The genes are TRBV7-8 and TRBJ1-3, with TRBD1 identical over 8 bases. From germline, CDR1 is SGHVS and CDR2 FQNEAQ. CDR3 length equals 16 residues. V dropped 5 bases and J dropped 4; count of bases not matched to a gene: 10. The CDR3 bases are TGTGCCAGCAGCGAAAGCCCCGCAGGGGGCGGAAACACCATATATTTT. It translates to CASSESPAGGGNTIYF. Combining the CDR3 with reference TRBV7-8 and TRBJ1-3 gives the whole variable domain GAGVSQSPRYKVAKRGQDVALRCDPISGHVSLFWYQQALGQGPEFLTYFQNEAQLDKSGLPSDRFFAERPEGSVSTLKIQRTQQEDSAVYLCASSESPAGGGNTIYFGEGSWLTVV.

The V gene is TRBV19, the J gene TRBJ2-2, with TRBD1 as a possible D gene (6 bases). Germline V CDR1 and CDR2: LNHDA, SQIVND (reference sequence). V lost 7 bases to trimming and J lost 3 bases, with 12 bases between them. The length of the CDR3 is 14 residues. CDR3 in amino acids: CASIGQRYTGELFF. The CDR3 DNA is TGTGCCAGTATAGGACAGAGATACACCGGGGAGCTGTTTTTT.

V gene TRBV18 combines with J gene TRBJ2-7; maybe TRBD1 (6 bases). CDR1 KGHSH and CDR2 LQKENI come from the germline V gene. CDR3 size: 13 residues. The V and J ends lost 6 bases and 3 bases respectively, with 12 bases between them. The CDR3 loop reads CASSPGQYYEQYF. CDR3 DNA: TGTGCCAGCTCCCCCGGACAGTACTACGAGCAGTACTTC.

This clone was recorded a few times. The chain uses TRBV6-5 and TRBJ1-6; no reliable D call. The ends were cut back, 4 bases at V and 7 bases at J, with 17 bases in the middle. Germline V gene lookup returns CDR1 MNHEY and CDR2 SVGAGI. CDR3 length: 16 residues. The CDR3, as DNA: TGTGCCAGCAGTTTTGGTCTTCGGGGTACAAATTCACCCCTCCACTTT. Its protein product is CASSFGLRGTNSPLHF.

The chain joins TRBV18 to TRBJ2-7, with TRBD1 identical over 7 bases. The junction had 7 bases not matched to a gene; V was cut back by 3 bases and J by 2 bases. The CDR3 loop spans 15 amino acids. Germline V CDR1 and CDR2: KGHSH, LQKENI. The CDR3 protein is CASSPILGQTYEQYF. The CDR3, as DNA: TGTGCCAGCTCACCTATATTGGGACAGACCTACGAGCAGTACTTC.

This chain links TRBV4-1 with TRBJ1-2; D remains ambiguous. Germline CDR1 MGHRA, CDR2 YSYEKL. The CDR3 runs 16 residues. Trimming removed 0 bases from V and 5 bases from J, with 16 bases in between. The CDR3: CASSQEAQEGRYGYTF. In nucleotides, the CDR3 is TGCGCCAGCAGCCAAGAAGCCCAGGAGGGCCGTTATGGCTACACCTTC.

The chain uses TRBV18 and TRBJ2-2, with TRBD1 matching 7 bases. The V gene's germline CDR1 is KGHSH and CDR2 LQKENI. Trimming cost V 0 bases and J 0 bases; bases outside gene matches: 16. There are 21 residues in the CDR3. CDR3 sequence: CASSPPTGNKSFYANTGELFF. CDR3 sequence (DNA): TGTGCCAGCTCACCACCGACAGGGAACAAATCTTTCTACGCGAACACCGGGGAGCTGTTTTTT.

The chain combines TRBV18 with TRBJ1-5; 7 bases fit TRBD1. Germline V CDR1 and CDR2: KGHSH, LQKENI. Trimming at V came to 6 bases and at J to 5 bases, leaving 7 bases not matched to a gene. The CDR3 covers 14 residues. The CDR3 spells CASSPTGADQPQHF. CDR3 sequence (DNA): TGTGCCAGCTCGCCAACAGGGGCGGATCAGCCCCAGCATTTT.

The V gene is TRBV15, the J gene TRBJ1-5; a weak D match, TRBD1 (6 bases). The CDR3 is 14 amino acids. The germline V gene has CDR1 LNHNV and CDR2 YYDKDF (reference sequence). The ends were cut back, 1 base at V and 4 bases at J, with 8 bases in the middle. For the CDR3, the DNA is TGTGCCACCAGCAGAGGACAGGAAAATCAGCCCCAGCATTTT. Translation: CATSRGQENQPQHF. The whole variable domain, remainder taken from reference TRBV15 and TRBJ1-5, is DAMVIQNPRYQVTQFGKPVTLSCSQTLNHNVMYWYQQKSSQAPKLLFHYYDKDFNNEADTPDNFQSRRPNTSFCFLDIRSPGLGDTAMYLCATSRGQENQPQHFGDGTRLSIL.

This clone was counted once. In DNA, the CDR3 is TGCGCCAGCAGCTTGATGCCTACGGGTTCACCCCTCCACTTT. Protein sequence: CASSLMPTGSPLHF. The chain has TRBV5-1 and TRBJ1-6; D gene uncertain. The CDR3 spans 14 residues. Trimming took off 1 base at V and 9 bases at J, with 11 bases between the two ends. Germline-derived CDR1 and CDR2 are SGHRS and YFSETQ.

Only a few counts were recorded for this clone. V usage is TRBV3-1 (or the pseudogene TRBV3-2) and J usage is TRBJ2-5; TRBD2 matches at 10 bases. In germline, CDR1 is LGHDT, CDR2 YNNKEL (reference sequence). CDR3 length equals 17 residues. V trimming: 0 bases; J trimming: 3 bases; junction bases outside the gene matches: 7. CDR3 DNA sequence: TGTGCCAGCAGCCAAGATACTAGCGGGATCAGAAAAGAGACCCAGTACTTC. This codes for CASSQDTSGIRKETQYF.

The chain is built from TRBV25-1 and TRBJ1-2; 8 bases agree with TRBD1. J gave up 8 bases and V 3 bases, and 11 bases lay outside the gene matches. Germline CDR1 reads MGHDK; CDR2 reads SYGVNS. The CDR3 is 15 residues long. CDR3 protein: CASSDRRGLFSGYTF. In nucleotides, the CDR3 is TGTGCCAGCAGTGATCGCAGGGGGCTGTTCTCAGGCTACACCTTC.

The chain uses TRBV10-3 and TRBJ1-5; 11 nucleotides agree with TRBD1. This CDR3 spans 13 amino acids. Germline V gene data show CDR1 as ENHRY and CDR2 as SYGVKD. With V trimmed by 10 bases and J by 5 bases, 4 bases remained unmatched. The CDR3 protein is CATGQGGDQPQHF. Written as DNA, the CDR3 is TGTGCCACGGGACAGGGGGGTGATCAGCCCCAGCATTTT.